Sequencing of this TCR beta chain was carried out in a study of T cells expressing NK-cell markers (TCRdb year 2020). The study in broad terms: Three sorted T-cell subsets (CD3+CD56+NKG2C+, CD3+CD56+NKG2C- and CD3+CD56-NKG2C+) from several donors had their TCR beta-chain repertoires profiled. Illumina HiSeq 2000/2500, MiSeq or NextSeq was used to sequence libraries as 2 x 150 bp reads. Among the eight sequenced donors, seven were HCMV-seropositive and one was HCMV-seronegative. All eight donors whose samples were sequenced were randomly selected healthy volunteers, three of them men and five women.

Points the paper makes about the study in general: In a handful of donors, the dominant CD3+CD56+NKG2C+ clonotypes were among the top 10 CD8+ clonotypes and accounted for about 1.0-7.5% of CD8+ T cells. It remained unclear whether the expanded NKG2C-expressing T cell clones were specific for HCMV antigens. Those dominant clonotypes were again the most abundant among CD3+CD56-NKG2C+ cells in several donors, at about 28.3-65%.

Comments on this clonotype: It lacks a known antigen.

Sequencing was carried out with an Illumina HiSeq 2000. The TCR beta cDNA libraries were made using 5'RACE template switching, a step that added both a universal primer site and unique molecular identifiers. cDNA synthesis was primed from the TCR beta constant segment, followed by two successive PCR amplification steps. In the original analysis: MIGEC handled demultiplexing of the reads and grouping by UMI, while MiTCR was used to assemble and quantify clonotypes. Only TCR cDNA sequences supported by at least two reads were kept to exclude erroneous sequences. Downstream repertoire analysis used the tcR package, and clonotypes were matched across fractions by CDR3 nucleotide sequence plus V segment. VDJmatch was used to annotate antigen specificity against VDJdb, with one amino acid substitution in CDR3 permitted. TCRdb reanalyzed the reads, keeping one entry per CDR3 protein sequence and omitting DNA. TCRdb assigned the V and J calls; the authors' analysis was not used. The sample's clone listing holds 300,000 or so distinct CDR3 sequences. Roughly 4.2% of the sample is held by the ten biggest clonotypes.

To determine HCMV serostatus, a commercial ELISA kit was used to detect HCMV-specific IgG in serum. Ficoll density gradient centrifugation was used to isolate peripheral blood mononuclear cells from blood. Including cysteine and phenylalanine, the CDR3 has 13 amino acids. This entry has no DNA. The CDR1 and CDR2 encoded by the germline V gene (reference sequence) are SGHKS and YYEKEE. The chain was built from TRBV5-5 and TRBJ2-5. The source is a woman aged 18-70 years in good health. Sequenced sample: blood T cells: a sorted CD56 or NKG2C T cell subset, CD4+ or CD8+ T cells, or bulk PBMC T cells (not recorded which). CDR3 protein: CASSLFLEETQYF.